This T cell receptor beta chain originates from a study of Ad26.COV2.S vaccination and SARS-CoV-2 variants. Study-level results: Breadth, reportedly substantial, characterized the spike-specific CD8+ and CD4+ T cell responses after vaccination.

Stated treatment: around 19 received Ad26.COV2.S at low or high dose, single or two shots; about 5 received placebo; per-sample allocation not given. Day 63 following the first vaccine or placebo injection was when the samples were taken. Sequenced by immunoSEQ multiplex PCR; TCRdb stores in-frame clones only, minus some. The sample lists 300,000 to 400,000 clones, more than 75% seen once, with 3% to 4% in the top ten. This clone was seen only once. Its antigen remains unidentified. The CDR3 has 16 amino acids. The germline V and J ends were trimmed by 1 base and 2 bases, with 13 bases remaining between them. Germline V gives CDR1 MGHDK, CDR2 SYGVNS.

The origin of this receptor is a person aged 18 to 59 who received the Ad26.COV2.S COVID-19 vaccine or a placebo. The genes are TRBV25-1 and TRBJ2-3; unclear D gene. The starting material was peripheral blood, obtained in a trial of Ad26.COV2.S vaccine versus placebo. The CDR3 protein is CASSEFRLAYTDTQYF. For the CDR3, the DNA is TGTGCCAGCAGTGAATTCAGACTGGCCTACACAGATACGCAGTATTTT.